The 19 T cell receptor beta chains given below trace back to one sample, sequenced in a study of vaccination and CD4 T cells after COVID-19. For these receptors, no antigen is known. Treatment here: roughly 11-day PBMC culture with coronavirus spike peptide pools or control peptides (ViraFEST assay). The unexposed donor gave CD4+ T cells before the COVID-19 pandemic (2011-2018). Cultured CD4+ T-cell DNA underwent Oncomine TCR Beta short-read sequencing. TCRdb passed the PCR reads through MiXCR, listing each CDR3 protein once. The data contain approximately 5,700 distinct CDR3 sequences, around a quarter of them seen just once; the ten biggest clones take up about 18%. Sequencing was done on a sample of CD4+ T cells from blood, cultured in vitro. The receptors here all came from a human donor in good health.

This clonotype is judged medium-sized. The chain combines TRBV27 with TRBJ2-5; maybe TRBD2 (6 bases). CDR1 and CDR2 (germline): MNHEY, SMNVEV (reference sequence). The CDR3 runs to 11 residues. V dropped 6 bases and J dropped 9 bases, with 11 bases sitting between them. This CDR3 is CASSGGMAQYF. In nucleotides, the CDR3 is TGTGCCAGCAGCGGAGGGATGGCCCAGTACTTC.

This chain joins TRBV4-1 and TRBJ2-5, with TRBD2 matching 12 bases. J gave up 5 bases and V 4 bases, and 2 bases lay outside the gene matches. CDR3 length: 14 amino acids. Germline CDR1 reads MGHRA; CDR2 reads YSYEKL. CDR3 nucleotides: TGCGCCAGCAGCCTGACTAGCGGGGGTGAGACCCAGTACTTC. This sequence encodes CASSLTSGGETQYF.

The chain couples TRBV4-1 to TRBJ2-7; D uncertain. Germline V gene data show CDR1 as MGHRA and CDR2 as YSYEKL. This CDR3 is 15 amino acids long. Trimming left V 0 bases short and J 2 bases short, with 11 bases between. CDR3 nucleotides: TGCGCCAGCAGCCAAGATTCGGGCAGCACCTACGAGCAGTACTTC. Protein: CASSQDSGSTYEQYF.

V gene TRBV19 combines with J gene TRBJ1-5, with 12 bases fitting TRBD1. V shed 8 bases, J shed 6 bases, and the junction held 5 bases outside the gene matches. Germline V gene data show CDR1 as LNHDA and CDR2 as SQIVND (reference sequence). This CDR3 has 14 residues. CDR3 nucleotides: TGTGCCAGTTCCGGGACAGGGGGCGGTCAGCCCCAGCATTTT. Protein sequence: CASSGTGGGQPQHF.

This clonotype turned up a few times. The chain uses TRBV20-1 and TRBJ2-6, with D unclear. CDR1 and CDR2 (germline): DFQATT, SNEGSKA (reference sequence). V shed 4 bases and J shed 2 bases, with 6 bases lying between them. The CDR3 runs to 13 residues. The CDR3 DNA reads as TGCAGTGCTAATCCCCCTGGGGCCAACGTCCTGACTTTC. Residues: CSANPPGANVLTF.

This clonotype was counted only a few times. The chain links TRBV19 to TRBJ2-7; no clear D gene. This CDR3 is built from 13 residues. Germline V gene lookup returns CDR1 LNHDA and CDR2 SQIVND (reference sequence). V lost 5 bases, J lost 7 bases, and 15 bases lay in between. The CDR3 DNA follows: TGTGCCAGTAGTCCTAGACTTGGGCGTGAGCAGTACTTC. Its protein is CASSPRLGREQYF.

The gene calls are TRBV10-1 and TRBJ1-1; D possibly corresponds to TRBD1 (5 bases). Germline loops: CDR1 WNHNN, CDR2 SYGVQD (reference sequence). The CDR3 has 13 amino acids. V lost 0 bases and J lost 10, with 12 bases in between. The CDR3 DNA reads as TGCGCCAGCAGTGAGTCGGGGGTTCGGGGAGCTTTCTTT. This gives the protein CASSESGVRGAFF.

By share, this clonotype ranks as medium-sized. The V call is TRBV11-2, the J call TRBJ1-1; 7 bases fit TRBD1. Germline V CDR1 and CDR2: SGHAT, FQNNGV. This CDR3 contains 13 residues. Losses at the gene ends were 5 bases for V and 4 bases for J; bases not matched to a gene: 4. The CDR3 DNA is TGTGCCAGCAGCCAGACAGGGAGCACTGAAGCTTTCTTT. It encodes CASSQTGSTEAFF.

This clonotype appeared a few times. The chain employs TRBV20-1 and TRBJ2-1; D may match TRBD1 or TRBD2 (5 bases each). The V end was cut by 6 bases, the J end by 8 bases, with 14 bases between. This CDR3 has 12 amino acids. Germline assignment: CDR1 DFQATT and CDR2 SNEGSKA (reference sequence). CDR3 loop: CSARDRRDEQFF. The CDR3 DNA reads TGCAGTGCCCGGGACCGTCGGGATGAGCAGTTCTTC.

The rearrangement uses TRBV19 and TRBJ2-7; 9 bases align to TRBD1. V dropped 5 bases and J dropped 7; count of bases not matched to a gene: 9. The CDR3 length is 14 residues. The germline V gene has CDR1 LNHDA and CDR2 SQIVND (reference sequence). The CDR3 spells CASSQWDRAIEQYF. CDR3 sequence (DNA): TGTGCCAGTAGTCAGTGGGACAGGGCGATTGAGCAGTACTTC.

The chain uses TRBV7-6 and TRBJ2-2, with TRBD2 identical over 9 bases. The CDR3 contains 15 residues. Trimming took 3 bases from V and 3 from J; bases not matched to a gene: 2. Per germline, CDR1 SGHVS and CDR2 FNYEAQ. CDR3 loop: CASSLRGGYTGELFF. The CDR3, as DNA: TGTGCCAGCAGCTTGCGGGGGGGCTACACCGGGGAGCTGTTTTTT.

In its sample, this clonotype was seen a few times. The rearrangement joins TRBV27 to TRBJ2-7; 8 positions match TRBD1. J was trimmed by 2 bases and V by 7 bases; bases with no gene match: 7. The CDR3 totals 14 residues. The germline V gene encodes CDR1 MNHEY and CDR2 SMNVEV (reference sequence). The CDR3 region is CASNSDRAPYEQYF. For the CDR3, the DNA is TGTGCCAGCAACTCGGACAGGGCCCCCTACGAGCAGTACTTC.

The V and J genes are TRBV12-3 or TRBV12-4 and TRBJ1-2, with D maybe TRBD1 (5 bases). The ends were cut back, 7 bases at V and 7 bases at J, with 22 bases in the middle. There are 15 residues in the CDR3. DNA for the CDR3: TGTGCCAGCACCCGCTCGGGGCAGGTGGTTGGTGGCTACACCTTC. It yields the protein CASTRSGQVVGGYTF.

Relative to its sample, this clonotype is medium-sized. The chain is built from TRBV10-1 and TRBJ1-1, with 9 bases aligning to TRBD1. This CDR3 region has 12 residues. Losses at the gene ends were 10 bases for V and 4 bases for J; bases not matched to a gene: 4. Germline V CDR1 and CDR2: WNHNN, SYGVQD (reference sequence). The CDR3: CATRTGATEAFF. CDR3 DNA: TGCGCCACCCGGACAGGGGCCACTGAAGCTTTCTTT.

In its sample, this clonotype is medium-sized. The CDR3 sequence: CASSLGVGMNTEAFF. CDR3 coding DNA: TGTGCCAGCAGCTTAGGAGTAGGCATGAACACTGAAGCTTTCTTT. The chain recombines TRBV7-9 with TRBJ1-1, with no clear D. Trimming removed 1 base from V and 0 bases from J, with 9 bases in between. Germline V CDR1 and CDR2: SEHNR, FQNEAQ (reference sequence). This CDR3 has 15 amino acids.

This clonotype was seen only a few times. V and J are TRBV9 and TRBJ2-7; TRBD2 is a possible D gene (6 bases). The CDR3 has 13 residues. Germline CDR1 SGDLS, CDR2 YYNGEE. V was clipped by 2 bases and J by 2 bases, with 8 bases between them. The CDR3 DNA sequence: TGTGCCAGCAGCGTTGGGGAGGCCTACGAGCAGTACTTC. Its translation: CASSVGEAYEQYF.

This clonotype turned up a few times. The chain combines TRBV19 with TRBJ2-7; 9 bases line up with TRBD1. Germline V gene data show CDR1 as LNHDA and CDR2 as SQIVND (reference sequence). The CDR3 sequence is 14 residues long. Trimming at V came to 7 bases and at J to 5 bases, leaving 9 bases not matched to a gene. The CDR3 loop is CASTPGQGSHEQYF. DNA of the CDR3: TGTGCCAGTACGCCGGGACAGGGATCACACGAGCAGTACTTC.

This clonotype is labeled medium-sized (0.01 to 0.1%). The gene calls are TRBV27 and TRBJ1-6; tentative D call: TRBD1 (5 bases). This CDR3 is 14 amino acids long. Trimming cost V 6 bases and J 8 bases, with 14 bases left between them. The germline V gene has CDR1 MNHEY and CDR2 SMNVEV (reference sequence). CDR3 DNA sequence: TGTGCCAGCAGACCCCGACAGTCTTATTCACCCCTCCACTTT. Amino acid sequence: CASRPRQSYSPLHF.

Only a few counts were recorded for this clonotype. The chain joins TRBV11-2 to TRBJ1-2, with a tentative D call TRBD1 (5 bases). The CDR3 is 15 residues long. The germline V and J ends were trimmed by 2 bases and 6 bases, with 16 bases remaining between them. The germline gives CDR1 SGHAT, CDR2 FQNNGV. DNA for the CDR3: TGTGCCAGCAGCTTATGGATCCGGGACGTGCATGGCTACACCTTC. It codes for CASSLWIRDVHGYTF.